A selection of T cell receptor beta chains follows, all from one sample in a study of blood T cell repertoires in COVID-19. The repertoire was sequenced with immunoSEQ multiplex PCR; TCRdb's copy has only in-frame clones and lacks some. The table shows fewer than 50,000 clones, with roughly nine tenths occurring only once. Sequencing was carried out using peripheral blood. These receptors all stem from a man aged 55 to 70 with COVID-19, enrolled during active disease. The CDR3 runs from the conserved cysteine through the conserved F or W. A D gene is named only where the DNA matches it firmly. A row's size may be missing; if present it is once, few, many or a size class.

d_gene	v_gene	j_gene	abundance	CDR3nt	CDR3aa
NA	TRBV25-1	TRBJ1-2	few	TGTGCCAGCAATCACGGGACTAACTATGGCTACACCTTC	CASNHGTNYGYTF
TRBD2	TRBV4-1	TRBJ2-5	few	TGCGCCAGCAGCCAAGGAGGCGGGAGCTCAGGGACCCAGTACTTC	CASSQGGGSSGTQYF
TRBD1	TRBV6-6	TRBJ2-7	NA	TGTGCCAGCAGTTCCCGGGACAGGGGTGACTACGAGCAGTACTTC	CASSSRDRGDYEQYF
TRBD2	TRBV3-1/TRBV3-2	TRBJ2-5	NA	TGTGCCAGCAGCCAAGACTCGGGGGGAGGAGAGACCCAGTACTTC	CASSQDSGGGETQYF
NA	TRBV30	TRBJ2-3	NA	TGTGCCTGGAGTTCCCTAGGGGGCACAGATACGCAGTATTTT	CAWSSLGGTDTQYF
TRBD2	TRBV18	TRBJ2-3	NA	TGTGCCAGCTCACTAGCGGGAAGCACAGATACGCAGTATTTT	CASSLAGSTDTQYF
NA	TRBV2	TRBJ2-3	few	TGTGCCAGCAGTGAACGGGGGAGCACAGATACGCAGTATTTT	CASSERGSTDTQYF
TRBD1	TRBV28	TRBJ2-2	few	TGTGCCAGCAGTTTCGGGACAGCGAACACCGGGGAGCTGTTTTTT	CASSFGTANTGELFF
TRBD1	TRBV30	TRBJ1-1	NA	TGTGCCTGGAGGTACAGGGGCATGAACACTGAAGCTTTCTTT	CAWRYRGMNTEAFF
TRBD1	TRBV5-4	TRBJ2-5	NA	TGTGCCAGCAGCCCGGGACAGGTCCAAGAGACCCAGTACTTC	CASSPGQVQETQYF
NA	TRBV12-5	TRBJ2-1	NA	TGTGCTAGTGGTAACGGACTCGACTACTACAATGAGCAGTTCTTC	CASGNGLDYYNEQFF
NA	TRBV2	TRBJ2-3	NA	TGTGCCAGCAGCTTGGACAGTTTCACAGATACGCAGTATTTT	CASSLDSFTDTQYF
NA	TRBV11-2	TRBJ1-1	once	TGTGCCAGCAGCTTAGGCTCGGGACAGAACACTGAAGCTTTCTTT	CASSLGSGQNTEAFF
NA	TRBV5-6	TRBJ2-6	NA	TGTGCCAGCAGCCCGACAAAACCGACAGGAAAGTTTGGGGCCAACGTCCTGACTTTC	CASSPTKPTGKFGANVLTF
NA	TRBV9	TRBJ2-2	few	TGTGCCAGCAGCCCAGACCCTACGGGGACCGGGGAGCTGTTTTTT	CASSPDPTGTGELFF
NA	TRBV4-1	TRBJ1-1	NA	TGCGCCAGCAGCCAAGATTTAGCAGTGAACACTGAAGCTTTCTTT	CASSQDLAVNTEAFF
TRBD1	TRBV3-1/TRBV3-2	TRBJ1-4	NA	TGTGCCAGCAGCCATCCCGGGACAGGGGACGAAAAACTGTTTTTT	CASSHPGTGDEKLFF
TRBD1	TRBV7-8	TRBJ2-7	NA	TGTGCCAGCAGCGTCCGACAGGGTACCTACGAGCAGTACTTC	CASSVRQGTYEQYF
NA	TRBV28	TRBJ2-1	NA	TGTGCCAGCAGTTTATTAGGTAGCGGAGACGGAAATGAGCAGTTCTTC	CASSLLGSGDGNEQFF
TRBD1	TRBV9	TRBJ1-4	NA	TGTGCCAGCAGCGAGGGGGCAGCAACTAATGAAAAACTGTTTTTT	CASSEGAATNEKLFF
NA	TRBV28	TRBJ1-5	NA	TGTGCCAGCAGTCTAAGGACAATAGGGTACGGTCAGCCCCAGCATTTT	CASSLRTIGYGQPQHF
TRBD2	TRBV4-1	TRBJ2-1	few	TGCGCCAGCAGCCCTCGACTAGCGGGAGAGGGGTACAATGAGCAGTTCTTC	CASSPRLAGEGYNEQFF
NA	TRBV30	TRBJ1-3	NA	TGTGCCTGGAGGGGACCAGGGGCGTCTGGAAACACCATATATTTT	CAWRGPGASGNTIYF
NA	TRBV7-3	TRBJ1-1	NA	TGTGCCAGCAGCTCGGCCGGGACACCTAACACTGAAGCTTTCTTT	CASSSAGTPNTEAFF
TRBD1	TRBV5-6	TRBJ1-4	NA	TGTGCCAGCAGCCCACAGGGGCTTAATGAAAAACTGTTTTTT	CASSPQGLNEKLFF
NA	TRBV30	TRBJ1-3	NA	TGTGCCTGGAGGGAACGGGGGTATGGAAACACCATATATTTT	CAWRERGYGNTIYF
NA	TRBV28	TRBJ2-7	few	TGTGCCAGCAGTTTATCGGGGTACGAGCAGTACTTC	CASSLSGYEQYF
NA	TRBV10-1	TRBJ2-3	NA	TGCGCCAGCAGTGAGGCGACATACGCAGATACGCAGTATTTT	CASSEATYADTQYF
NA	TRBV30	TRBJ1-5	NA	TGTGCCTGGAGTGGCGGGGACAATCAGCCCCAGCATTTT	CAWSGGDNQPQHF
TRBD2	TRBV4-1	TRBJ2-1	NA	TGCGCCAGCAGCCAAGGGACTAGCGGGAGTCCCTACAATGAGCAGTTCTTC	CASSQGTSGSPYNEQFF
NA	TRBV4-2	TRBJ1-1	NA	TGTGCCAGCAGCCAAGACCAGGGCAGGGAAACTTTCTTT	CASSQDQGRETFF
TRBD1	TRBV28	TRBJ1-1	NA	TGTGCCAGCCGAGGGGGCCGGACTGAAGCTTTCTTT	CASRGGRTEAFF
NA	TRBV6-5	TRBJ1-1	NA	TGTGCCAGCAGTTACTCGCGCGGGCCGAACACTGAAGCTTTCTTT	CASSYSRGPNTEAFF
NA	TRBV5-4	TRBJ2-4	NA	TGTGCCAGCAGCTTGTTCGGAGGTAGCGGAACTCCCCTTAGGATTCAGTACTTC	CASSLFGGSGTPLRIQYF
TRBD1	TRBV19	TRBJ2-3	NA	TGTGCCAGCACAACCCCGGGACAGGGACGGAATACGCAGTATTTT	CASTTPGQGRNTQYF
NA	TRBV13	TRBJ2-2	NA	TGTGCCAGCAGCTCCCGGGTTGGCACCGGGGAGCTGTTTTTT	CASSSRVGTGELFF
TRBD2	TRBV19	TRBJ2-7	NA	TGTGCCAGTAGTCCGCCTGGACTAGCGGGAGAGGCACAGTACTTC	CASSPPGLAGEAQYF
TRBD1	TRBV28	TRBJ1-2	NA	TGTGCCAGCAGCTCTCTACTGGACAGGGCCCTGGGTGATGGCTACACCTTC	CASSSLLDRALGDGYTF
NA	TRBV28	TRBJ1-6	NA	TGTGCCAGCAGTGCCCCGAGGCCCCCGGCACCCCTCCACTTT	CASSAPRPPAPLHF
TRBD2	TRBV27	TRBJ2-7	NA	TGTGCCAGCAACGCCGGGACTAGACCATACGAGCAGTACTTC	CASNAGTRPYEQYF
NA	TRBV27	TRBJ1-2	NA	TGTGCCAGCAGTCCAGGGGCAGTTTATGGCTACACCTTC	CASSPGAVYGYTF
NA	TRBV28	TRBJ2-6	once	TGTGCCACCGAAACAGGGTTCACTGGGGCCAACGTCCTGACTTTC	CATETGFTGANVLTF
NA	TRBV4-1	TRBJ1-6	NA	TGCGCCAGCAGCCAAGAGGGAGGACGGGAAAATTCACCCCTCCACTTT	CASSQEGGRENSPLHF
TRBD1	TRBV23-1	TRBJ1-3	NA	TGCGCCAGCAGTCAATCCAGGGGGCGCCGCGGGAGCAACTCTGGAAACACCATATATTTT	CASSQSRGRRGSNSGNTIYF
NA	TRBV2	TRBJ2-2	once	TGTGCCAGCAGGCCGGGACACGCGAACACCGGGGAGCTGTTTTTT	CASRPGHANTGELFF
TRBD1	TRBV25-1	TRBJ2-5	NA	TGTGCCAGCAGAGGGGGCGGAGAGACCCAGTACTTC	CASRGGGETQYF
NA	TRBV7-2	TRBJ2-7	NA	TGTGCCAGCAGCTTAGGACAGATCGCCTACGAGCAGTACTTC	CASSLGQIAYEQYF
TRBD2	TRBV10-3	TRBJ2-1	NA	TGTGCCATCAGTGAGTCGACTAGCGGGAGCCCTTGGGAGCAGTTCTTC	CAISESTSGSPWEQFF
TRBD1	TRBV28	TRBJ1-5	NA	TGTGCCAGCAGCCAGGGGGCCCTTGCGACCCAGCATTTT	CASSQGALATQHF
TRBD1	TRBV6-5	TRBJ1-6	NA	TGTGCCAGCAGCAGGGGACAGCGTTCTAATTCACCCCTCCACTTT	CASSRGQRSNSPLHF
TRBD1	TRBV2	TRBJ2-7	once	TGTGCCAGCAGTGGACAGGGGGCGGGGGAGCAGTACTTC	CASSGQGAGEQYF
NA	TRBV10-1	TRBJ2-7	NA	TGCGCCAGCAGTGAGCAGGGCCCCTACGAGCAGTACTTC	CASSEQGPYEQYF
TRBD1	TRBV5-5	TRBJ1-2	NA	TGTGCCAGCAGCTTGGGGGACAGGGAGCATGGCTACACCTTC	CASSLGDREHGYTF
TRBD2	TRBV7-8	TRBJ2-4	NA	TGTGCCAGCAGCTTACTAGCGGGAGGCCTTGGGTCCAAAAACATTCAGTACTTC	CASSLLAGGLGSKNIQYF
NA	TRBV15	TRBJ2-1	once	TGTGCCACCAGCATCCCACTTCGGAATGAGCAGTTCTTC	CATSIPLRNEQFF
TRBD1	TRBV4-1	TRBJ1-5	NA	TGCGCCAGCAGCCCAAAATACGACAGGGGTGATGTTCAGCCCCAGCATTTT	CASSPKYDRGDVQPQHF
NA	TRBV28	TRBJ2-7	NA	TGTGCCAGCAGCACCTACGAGCAGTACTTC	CASSTYEQYF
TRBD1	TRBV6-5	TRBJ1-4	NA	TGTGCCAGCAGCGGACAGGGGACTAATGAAAAACTGTTTTTT	CASSGQGTNEKLFF
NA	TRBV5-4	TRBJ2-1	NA	TGTGCCAGCAGCTTGGCGGCGGAAAGCTCCTACAATGAGCAGTTCTTC	CASSLAAESSYNEQFF